This T cell receptor (beta chain) was obtained from a study of blood T cell repertoires in COVID-19. For the study at large: Samples representing acute and convalescent COVID-19 were sourced from the United States, Italy and Spain.

Methods used by the authors: How many nucleated cells were present was estimated from reference gene primer amplification. Data came from immunoSEQ multiplex PCR; TCRdb stores just in-frame clones and leaves some out. The V and J calls and clone size are taken from that table; D and trimming were inferred from the DNA. The repertoire holds approximately 260,000 clones, with just under 90% as singletons. The CDR3 has 14 residues. V gave up 8 bases and J gave up 4 bases; unmatched junction bases: 11. Looked up from germline, CDR1 is LGHNT and CDR2 is FRNRAP. Participant ages covered about 18 to 89 years across 24 US areas.

Material: PBMCs or T cells enriched from blood (not recorded which). This rearrangement joins TRBV12-5 to TRBJ2-7; 7 bases match TRBD2. The receptor was isolated from a woman aged 55-69 years who had recovered from COVID-19. CDR3 region: CASSLGGSSYEQYF. Here the CDR3 DNA reads TGTGCTAGTTCCTTGGGCGGGAGTTCTTACGAGCAGTACTTC. Full variable domain (remainder filled in from reference TRBV12-5 and TRBJ2-7): DARVTQTPRHKVTEMGQEVTMRCQPILGHNTVFWYRQTMMQGLELLAYFRNRAPLDDSGMPKDRFSAEMPDATLATLKIQPSEPRDSAVYFCASSLGGSSYEQYFGPGTRLTVT.